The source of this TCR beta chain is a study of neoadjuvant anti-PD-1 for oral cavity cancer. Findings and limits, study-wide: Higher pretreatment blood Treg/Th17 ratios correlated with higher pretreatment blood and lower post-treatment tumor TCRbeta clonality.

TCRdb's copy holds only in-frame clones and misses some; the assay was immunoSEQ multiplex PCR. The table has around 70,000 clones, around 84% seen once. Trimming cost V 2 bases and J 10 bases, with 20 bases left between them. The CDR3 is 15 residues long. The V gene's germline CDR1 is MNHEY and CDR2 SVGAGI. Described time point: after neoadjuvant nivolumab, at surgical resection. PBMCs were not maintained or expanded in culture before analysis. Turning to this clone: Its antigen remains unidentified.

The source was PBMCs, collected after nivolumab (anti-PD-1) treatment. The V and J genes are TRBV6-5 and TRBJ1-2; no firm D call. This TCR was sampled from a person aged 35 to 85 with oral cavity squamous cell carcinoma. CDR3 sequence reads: CASSYSNSLRIDYTF. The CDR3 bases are TGTGCCAGCAGTTACAGCAACAGTTTAAGAATTGACTACACCTTC.